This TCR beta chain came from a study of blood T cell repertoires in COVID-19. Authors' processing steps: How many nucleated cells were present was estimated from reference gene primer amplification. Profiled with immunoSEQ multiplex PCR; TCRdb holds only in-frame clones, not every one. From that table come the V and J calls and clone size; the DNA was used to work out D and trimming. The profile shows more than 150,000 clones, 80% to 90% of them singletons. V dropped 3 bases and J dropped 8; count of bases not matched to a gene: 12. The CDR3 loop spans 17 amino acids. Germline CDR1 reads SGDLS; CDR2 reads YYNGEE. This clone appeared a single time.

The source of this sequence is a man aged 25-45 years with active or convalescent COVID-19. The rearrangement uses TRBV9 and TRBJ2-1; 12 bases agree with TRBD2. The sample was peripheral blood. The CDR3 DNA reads TGTGCCAGCAGCGCGGAGATGACTAGCGGGAGAGCCGATGAGCAGTTCTTC. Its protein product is CASSAEMTSGRADEQFF.